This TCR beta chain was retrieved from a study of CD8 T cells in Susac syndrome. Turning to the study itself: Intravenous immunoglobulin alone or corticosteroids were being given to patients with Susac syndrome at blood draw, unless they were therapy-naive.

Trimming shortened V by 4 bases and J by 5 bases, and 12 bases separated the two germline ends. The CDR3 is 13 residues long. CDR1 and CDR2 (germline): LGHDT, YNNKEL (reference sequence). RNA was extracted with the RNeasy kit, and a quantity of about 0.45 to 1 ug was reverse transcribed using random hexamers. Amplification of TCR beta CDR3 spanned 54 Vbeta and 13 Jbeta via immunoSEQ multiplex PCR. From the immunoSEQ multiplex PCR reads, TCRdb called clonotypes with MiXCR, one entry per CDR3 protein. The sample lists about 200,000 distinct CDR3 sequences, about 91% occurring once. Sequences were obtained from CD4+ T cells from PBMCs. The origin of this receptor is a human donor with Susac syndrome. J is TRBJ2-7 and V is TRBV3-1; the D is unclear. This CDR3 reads CASSPYFEHEQYF. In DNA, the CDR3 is TGTGCCAGCAGCCCCTATTTTGAGCACGAGCAGTACTTC.